The entry that follows covers one T cell receptor (beta chain) sequence. Antigen: not known. CDR1 is SGDLS and CDR2 is YYNGEE in the germline V gene. Between the trimmed V and J ends, which lost 2 bases and 7 bases, there was a span of 18 bases. The CDR3 contains 15 residues. This record comes from a study of cytomegalovirus exposure and HLA in healthy donors. About the research overall: Samples from HLA-typed donors yielded about 85 million unique TCRs in an early data release. Overall study findings and caveats: Earlier analysis found most TCR beta V segments productive about 87% or about 30% of the time.

This PCR relied on a set of 60 Vbeta primers and 13 Jbeta primers. In the original workflow: Some 9.9 million of about 80 million unique TCR beta chains were shared, per a later count. The data were produced by immunoSEQ multiplex PCR, yet TCRdb's version contains in-frame clones alone and is incomplete. V and J calls plus clone size are reproduced from that table; the DNA served to infer D and trimming. The listing contains 65,000 to 80,000 clones. The TCR was taken from a man younger than 40 in good health and CMV-seronegative. This chain links TRBV9 with TRBJ2-5, with a possible D match to TRBD2 (6 bases). What was sequenced was PBMCs. The CDR3 protein is CASSVDVRLGGTQYF. As DNA, the CDR3 is TGTGCCAGCAGCGTCGACGTAAGACTGGGGGGGACCCAGTACTTC. Full variable domain (rest looked up from reference TRBV9 and TRBJ2-5): DSGVTQTPKHLITATGQRVTLRCSPRSGDLSVYWYQQSLDQGLQFLIQYYNGEERAKGNILERFSAQQFPDLHSELNLSSLELGDSALYFCASSVDVRLGGTQYFGPGTRLLVL.